The clone carrying this T cell receptor (beta chain) was counted a single time. As yet, its antigen is unknown. Other DNA sequences in the sample encode the same CDR3. Extracted RNA was reverse transcribed, and the resulting cDNA served as sequencing template. Sequencing used immunoSEQ multiplex PCR; TCRdb keeps in-frame clones, though not all of them. The sample holds fewer than 150,000 clones, approximately 52% seen once. These data come from a study of CD8+ T cells in alopecia areata. Whole-study findings and limits: Having one nonresponder leaves uncertain how baseline CD8+ expansion relates to response. Scalp clonality decreased significantly with tofacitinib, and so did expanded CD8+ clones among the top 100. Scalp data also include sequences from resident alphabeta T cells of normal skin.

The treatment denotes: oral pan-JAK inhibitor, 5-10 mg twice daily. The clonotype comes from a human donor with alopecia areata. This material consisted of CD8+ T cells sorted from blood, taken at week 4, from a patient treated with tofacitinib.

The DNA of the CDR3 is TGTGCCAGCAGCTTCGGTGAGACCCAGTACTTC. Residues: CASSFGETQYF. The chain is built from TRBV5-6 and TRBJ2-5; D not resolved. V gave up 2 bases and J gave up 5 bases, with 4 bases separating them. The CDR3 is made up of 11 amino acids. Germline V gives CDR1 SGHDT, CDR2 YYEEEE.